The text below deals with one T cell receptor (beta chain). The antigen is not known. This sample was taken from a study of CD8+ T cells in alopecia areata. Across the study: Tofacitinib was taken orally by treated patients, and the dose was 5 to 10 mg twice daily. Whole-study results and caveats: Sequencing of scalp samples also includes resident alphabeta T cells from normal skin. For lesional scalp, especially alopecia totalis/universalis, clonality was higher than in normal scalp. Although TCR sharing was seen in mice, sharing across patients was less clear, possibly for HLA-related reasons.

The germline gives CDR1 SGHVS, CDR2 FNYEAQ. Trimming shortened V by 7 bases and J by 5 bases, and 30 bases separated the two germline ends. This CDR3 is 18 amino acids long. Following RNA extraction, reverse transcription yielded cDNA that acted as the sequencing template. Only in-frame clones appear in the TCRdb table, and some are missing; sequencing was by immunoSEQ multiplex PCR. The sample contains 200,000 to 250,000 clones, under 75% of which appear only once. As for treatment: oral pan-JAK inhibitor, 5-10 mg twice daily. The chain recombines TRBV7-6 with TRBJ2-7; either TRBD1 or TRBD2 may fit D (6 bases each). This TCR was recovered from a human donor with alopecia areata. Sequencing used CD4+ T cells sorted from blood, obtained at week 4, from a patient treated with tofacitinib. This CDR3 reads CASTGAGTLNKSRHEQYF. The CDR3 DNA reads as TGTGCCAGCACCGGGGCGGGGACACTCAATAAGTCTAGGCACGAGCAGTACTTC.